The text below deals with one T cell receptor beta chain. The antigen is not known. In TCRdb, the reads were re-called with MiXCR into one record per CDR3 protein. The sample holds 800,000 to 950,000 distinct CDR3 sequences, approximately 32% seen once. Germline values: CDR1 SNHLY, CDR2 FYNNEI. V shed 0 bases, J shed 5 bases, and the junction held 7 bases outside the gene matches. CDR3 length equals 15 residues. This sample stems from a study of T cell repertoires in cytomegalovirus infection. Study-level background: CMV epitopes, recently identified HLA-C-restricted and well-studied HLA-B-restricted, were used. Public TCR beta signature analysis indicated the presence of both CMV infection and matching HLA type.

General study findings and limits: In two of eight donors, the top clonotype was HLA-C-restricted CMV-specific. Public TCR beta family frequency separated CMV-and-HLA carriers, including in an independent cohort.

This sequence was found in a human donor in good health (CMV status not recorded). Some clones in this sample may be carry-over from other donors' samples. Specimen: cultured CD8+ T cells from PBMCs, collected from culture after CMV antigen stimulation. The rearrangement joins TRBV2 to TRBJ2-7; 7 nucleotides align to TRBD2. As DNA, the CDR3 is TGTGCCAGCAGTGAAGCGGGGGGGACCCAGAACGAGCAGTACTTC. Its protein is CASSEAGGTQNEQYF. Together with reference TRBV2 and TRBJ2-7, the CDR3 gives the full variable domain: EPEVTQTPSHQVTQMGQEVILRCVPISNHLYFYWYRQILGQKVEFLVSFYNNEISEKSEIFDDQFSVERPDGSNFTLKIRSTKLEDSAMYFCASSEAGGTQNEQYFGPGTRLTVT.